What follows is one TCR beta chain and its context. This record belongs to a study of blood T cell repertoires in COVID-19. Overall study: The United States, Italy and Spain provided the acute and convalescent COVID-19 samples.

In the study's own analysis: Researchers report that nucleated cell counts were estimated from reference gene primer amplification. Only in-frame clones appear in the TCRdb table, and some are missing; sequencing was by immunoSEQ multiplex PCR. D and trimming come from the DNA, and the V and J calls and clone size come from that table. This sample has around 120,000 clones; 90% occur once, and the top ten carry roughly 5%. CDR1 SGHTS and CDR2 YDEGEE come from the germline V gene. The J segment lost 3 bases and the V segment lost 4 bases, leaving 5 bases of the junction unmatched. The CDR3 runs 14 residues. Seattle enrolled patients during active infection and tracked them longitudinally.

The sequence was collected from a man aged 55 to 70 with COVID-19, enrolled during active disease. The chain carries TRBV5-8 and TRBJ2-7, with 9 bases fitting TRBD1. The sequenced material came from peripheral blood. CDR3: CASSRTGDDYEQYF. The CDR3 DNA sequence: TGTGCCAGCAGCCGGACAGGGGACGACTACGAGCAGTACTTC.